The sequence of this TCR beta chain was determined in a study of human T cells and chemical hapten exposure. Study information: Women made up most patients, who had alopecia areata, totalis or universalis.

Overall study results and limits: Alopecia in all donors means immunity may differ from healthy individuals. With DPC sensitization, TCRs exceeding 1 in 1000 frequency showed no change.

Stated time point: patch test 3, about 24 weeks after DPC sensitization. Documented treatment: therapeutic diphenylcyclopropenone sensitization with weekly scalp DPC. The table lists this clonotype with a few counts. As yet, its antigen is unknown. In TCRdb, the RACE reads were re-called with MiXCR into one record per CDR3 protein. The sample includes over 55,000 distinct CDR3 sequences, around an eighth seen only once; the top ten take 2% to 2.5%. The specimen was whole blood, collected in connection with sensitization to the hapten diphenylcyclopropenone (DPC). The receptor's source is a man aged 25-40 years with alopecia areata. Some clones in this sample may be carry-over from other donors' samples.

The CDR3 DNA is TGTGCCAGCAAATCGCCAGACTATGGCTACACCTTC. As protein: CASKSPDYGYTF. The chain uses TRBV28 and TRBJ1-2; the D is unclear. This CDR3 has 12 residues. V dropped 7 bases and J dropped 3 bases, with 9 bases sitting between them. Germline lookup yields CDR1 MDHEN and CDR2 SYDVKM.